This is a list of T cell receptor beta chains from one sample in a study of breast tumors, draining lymph nodes, adjacent tissues. In TCRdb, the multiplex PCR reads were re-called with MiXCR into one record per CDR3 protein. The data hold about 270,000 distinct CDR3 sequences, with about 30% observed a single time. The sample consisted of axillary lymph node tissue. The receptors here all came from a female donor with breast cancer. Some clones in this sample may be carry-over from other donors' samples. The CDR3 runs from the conserved cysteine through the conserved F or W. The D gene is left open where the match is weak. Size is omitted from some rows. Given values are once, few, many or a class for expanded clones.

D gene,J gene,clone size,V gene,CDR3 length,CDR3 protein,CDR3 DNA
-,TRBJ2-6,-,TRBV10-1,16,CASSEPRGSGANVLTF,TGCGCCAGCAGTGAGCCTAGGGGGTCTGGGGCCAACGTCCTGACTTTC
-,TRBJ2-2,many,TRBV9,15,CASSVAAGMTGELFF,TGTGCCAGCAGCGTAGCGGCAGGGATGACCGGGGAGCTGTTTTTT
-,TRBJ1-6,many,TRBV25-1,15,CASSGTGTSVTTLHF,TGTGCCAGCAGTGGAACCGGGACCTCCGTTACGACCCTCCACTTT
-,TRBJ2-6,-,TRBV11-2,15,CASSRAGSGANVLTF,TGTGCCAGCAGCCGAGCCGGGTCTGGGGCCAACGTCCTGACCTTC
-,TRBJ1-1,few,TRBV20-1,11,CSARDAFEAFF,TGCAGTGCTAGAGATGCGTTTGAAGCTTTCTTT
TRBD2,TRBJ2-3,many,TRBV5-5,16,CASSLTRGGGADTQYF,TGTGCCAGCAGCTTGACCCGGGGGGGGGGCGCAGATACGCAGTATTTT
TRBD1,TRBJ2-3,many,TRBV7-2,16,CASSLTRTGTQDTQYF,TGTGCCAGCAGCTTAACGAGGACAGGGACACAGGATACGCAGTATTTT
TRBD2,TRBJ2-3,many,TRBV19,18,CASSPLPGTSGTTDTQYF,TGTGCCAGTAGTCCACTCCCCGGGACTAGCGGGACCACAGATACGCAGTATTTT
-,TRBJ2-3,many,TRBV7-8,15,CASSSLKMESDTQYF,TGTGCCAGCAGCTCGCTTAAGATGGAATCAGATACGCAGTATTTT
-,TRBJ1-4,many,TRBV5-1,14,CASSLGGKDEKLFF,TGCGCCAGCAGCTTGGGGGGAAAGGATGAAAAACTGTTTTTT
-,TRBJ1-1,-,TRBV12-3/TRBV12-4,15,CASSLFEGLSTEAFF,TGTGCCAGCAGTTTATTTGAGGGACTGAGCACTGAAGCTTTCTTT
TRBD2,TRBJ2-5,-,TRBV7-8,16,CASSHREVAGQETQYF,TGTGCCAGCAGCCATAGGGAGGTAGCGGGACAAGAGACCCAGTACTTC
-,TRBJ2-3,-,TRBV18,13,CASSPEVTDTQYF,TGTGCCAGCTCACCGGAAGTTACAGATACGCAGTATTTT
TRBD2,TRBJ2-1,-,TRBV7-3,14,CASSYLRGMDEQFF,TGTGCCAGCAGCTATCTGCGGGGGATGGATGAGCAGTTCTTC
-,TRBJ1-1,-,TRBV20-1,14,CSARLEGASSEAFF,TGCAGTGCTAGGTTGGAGGGAGCTTCGTCGGAAGCTTTCTTT
TRBD1,TRBJ2-7,many,TRBV11-1,14,CASSLGQGLFEQYF,TGTGCCAGCAGCTTAGGACAGGGGCTATTTGAGCAGTACTTC
-,TRBJ1-3,-,TRBV9,15,CASSSPGPQGDTIYF,TGTGCCAGCAGCTCCCCGGGACCCCAAGGGGACACCATATATTTT
TRBD2,TRBJ2-3,many,TRBV10-1,18,CASSERTSGKRVTDTQYF,TGCGCCAGCAGTGAGCGGACTAGCGGGAAACGGGTAACAGATACGCAGTATTTT
TRBD1,TRBJ1-4,many,TRBV20-1,16,CSASDMEGAGFEKLFF,TGCAGTGCCTCGGACATGGAGGGGGCCGGTTTCGAAAAACTGTTTTTT
TRBD1,TRBJ1-1,-,TRBV10-2,14,CASSETGVLAEAFF,TGCGCCAGCAGTGAGACAGGGGTTCTAGCTGAAGCTTTCTTT
-,TRBJ2-5,-,TRBV3-2,16,CASSQGLAGSLETQYF,TGTGCCAGCAGCCAAGGGCTAGCGGGGAGTCTTGAGACCCAGTACTTC
TRBD1,TRBJ1-6,many,TRBV14,19,CASSQPRDRGRSYNSPLHF,TGTGCCAGCAGCCAACCCAGGGACAGGGGGAGATCCTATAATTCACCCCTCCACTTT
-,TRBJ1-1,-,TRBV29-1,13,CSAVQGNSASAFF,TGCAGCGCAGTCCAGGGAAATAGTGCGTCAGCTTTCTTT
TRBD2,TRBJ2-1,-,TRBV11-3,15,CASSSETSGRNEQFF,TGTGCCAGCAGCTCAGAGACTAGCGGGAGAAATGAGCAGTTCTTC
-,TRBJ2-2,few,TRBV27,15,CASNPRAGVTGELFF,TGTGCCAGCAACCCTCGGGCAGGGGTCACCGGGGAGCTGTTTTTT
-,TRBJ1-3,many,TRBV11-2,14,CASSSSISGNTIYF,TGTGCCAGCAGCTCCAGTATCTCTGGAAACACCATATATTTT
-,TRBJ1-2,many,TRBV2,13,CASVLAADYGYTF,TGTGCCAGCGTGTTGGCAGCAGATTATGGCTACACCTTC
-,TRBJ1-6,-,TRBV6-2/TRBV6-3,16,CASSHDRGRANSPLHF,TGTGCCAGCAGTCACGATCGGGGCAGGGCTAATTCACCCCTCCACTTT
-,TRBJ2-1,-,TRBV11-3,16,CASRDRWMSSYNEQFF,TGTGCCAGCAGAGATCGATGGATGAGCTCCTACAATGAGCAGTTCTTC
TRBD2,TRBJ2-5,many,TRBV20-1,14,CSAPGLAGVETQYF,TGCAGTGCCCCCGGACTAGCGGGAGTGGAGACCCAGTACTTC
TRBD1,TRBJ1-2,once,TRBV20-1,13,CSAQGQANYGYTF,TGCAGTGCTCAAGGACAGGCTAACTATGGCTACACCTTC
TRBD2,TRBJ2-1,many,TRBV20-1,14,CSAVQREGLGEQFF,TGCAGTGCCGTTCAGCGGGAGGGCCTTGGTGAGCAGTTCTTC
TRBD1,TRBJ2-4,few,TRBV12-3/TRBV12-4,14,CASSPGQGFDIQYF,TGTGCCAGCAGTCCGGGACAGGGGTTTGACATTCAGTACTTC
TRBD1,TRBJ2-7,few,TRBV7-9,19,CASSFPGQGGYPTPYEQYF,TGTGCCAGCAGCTTCCCGGGACAGGGGGGCTACCCAACCCCCTACGAGCAGTACTTC
-,TRBJ1-4,many,TRBV12-3/TRBV12-4,17,CASSLSRPGTTNEKLFF,TGTGCCAGCAGTTTATCGCGCCCGGGGACAACTAATGAAAAACTGTTTTTT
TRBD1,TRBJ2-6,many,TRBV13,19,CASSLRQGAISSGANVLTF,TGTGCCAGCAGCCTCCGACAGGGAGCCATAAGCTCTGGGGCCAACGTCCTGACTTTC
-,TRBJ2-2,many,TRBV6-6,13,CASSVEITGELFF,TGTGCCAGCAGTGTGGAAATAACCGGGGAGCTGTTTTTT
-,TRBJ1-2,many,TRBV19,14,CASSWDGRVDGYTF,TGTGCCAGTAGTTGGGACGGCCGCGTGGATGGCTACACCTTC
-,TRBJ2-7,many,TRBV5-1,15,CASSLLTGSGGEQYF,TGCGCCAGCAGCTTGTTAACCGGGAGTGGGGGCGAGCAGTACTTC
TRBD2,TRBJ2-7,many,TRBV2,15,CASSPRSGRTYEQYF,TGTGCCAGCAGTCCCCGAAGCGGGAGGACCTACGAGCAGTACTTC
-,TRBJ2-2,-,TRBV7-9,15,CAGSFSQGLTGELLF,TGTGCCGGCAGCTTTTCGCAGGGGCTTACCGGGGAGCTGCTTTTT
-,TRBJ2-5,many,TRBV25-1,15,CASSESRKYQETQYF,TGTGCCAGCAGTGAATCCCGAAAGTACCAAGAGACCCAGTACTTC
TRBD1,TRBJ1-4,many,TRBV5-8,17,CASSIGQGTATNEKLFF,TGTGCCAGCAGCATAGGACAGGGGACGGCAACTAATGAAAAACTGTTTTTT
TRBD2,TRBJ2-2,-,TRBV20-1,15,CSAPRPSGRTGELFF,TGCAGTGCTCCCAGGCCTAGCGGGAGGACCGGGGAGCTGTTTTTT
-,TRBJ1-6,many,TRBV6-6,12,CASSSADSPLHF,TGTGCCAGCAGTTCCGCTGATTCACCCCTCCACTTT
TRBD2,TRBJ2-5,many,TRBV2,15,CASSRGLAGHETQYF,TGTGCCAGCAGTCGCGGACTAGCGGGACATGAGACCCAGTACTTC
TRBD1,TRBJ1-3,many,TRBV12-3/TRBV12-4,16,CASRFGGTGAGNTIYF,TGTGCCAGCAGGTTCGGCGGGACAGGGGCTGGAAACACCATATATTTT
-,TRBJ1-2,many,TRBV4-1,14,CASSQDRGPYGYTF,TGCGCCAGCAGCCAAGATAGGGGTCCCTATGGCTACACCTTC
TRBD2,TRBJ2-3,many,TRBV4-1,15,CASSQHGLGADTQYF,TGCGCCAGCAGCCAGCACGGACTAGGCGCAGATACGCAGTATTTT
-,TRBJ2-3,many,TRBV19,15,CASSIIGSSTDTQYF,TGTGCCAGTAGTATAATCGGGAGTAGCACAGATACGCAGTATTTT
TRBD1,TRBJ2-5,many,TRBV5-1,14,CASSSETGAETQYF,TGCGCCAGCAGCAGCGAGACAGGGGCTGAGACCCAGTACTTC
TRBD1,TRBJ1-4,-,TRBV10-3,14,CAIGERGTGGKLFF,TGTGCCATCGGCGAGAGGGGGACAGGGGGAAAACTGTTTTTT